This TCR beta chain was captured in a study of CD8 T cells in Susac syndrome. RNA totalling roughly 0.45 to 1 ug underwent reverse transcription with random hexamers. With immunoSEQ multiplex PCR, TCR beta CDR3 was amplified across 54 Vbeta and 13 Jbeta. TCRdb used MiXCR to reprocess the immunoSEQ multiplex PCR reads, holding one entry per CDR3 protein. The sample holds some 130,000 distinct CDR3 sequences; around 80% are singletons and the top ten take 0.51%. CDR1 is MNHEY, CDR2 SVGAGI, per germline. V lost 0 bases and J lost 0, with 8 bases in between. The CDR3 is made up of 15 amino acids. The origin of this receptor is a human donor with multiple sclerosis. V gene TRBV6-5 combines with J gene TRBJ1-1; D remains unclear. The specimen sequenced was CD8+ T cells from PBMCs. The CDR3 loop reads CASSYSRNMNTEAFF. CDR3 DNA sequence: TGTGCCAGCAGTTACTCCCGGAACATGAACACTGAAGCTTTCTTT.